The entry that follows covers one T cell receptor (beta chain) sequence. Antigen: not known. This CDR3 contains 16 residues. Germline trimming cut 6 bases from V and 1 base from J; bases unmatched to any gene: 7. The data were obtained in a study of blood T cells in healthy people across ages. Study summary: About one barcoded beta molecule was captured per two T cells (by template switching).

Drawing of peripheral blood yielded 8.5 to 10 milliliters from each donor. Isolation recovered at least 7 million PBMCs from every sample. Together with a sample-barcoded 5' primer, a J-beta primer mix was included in a second PCR lasting about 6 to 11 cycles. One entry per CDR3 protein results from TCRdb running MiXCR on the 5' RACE reads. The sample lists fewer than 2,000,000 distinct CDR3 sequences, 34% occurring once. Study-level points and caveats: A roughly linear age-dependent decrease characterized TCR beta diversity per million T cells.

The TCR was taken from a young woman in good health. Sequenced sample: blood. The V gene is TRBV12-3 or TRBV12-4, the J gene TRBJ2-3; 10 positions match TRBD1. The CDR3 sequence is CASRHPGTGGTDTQYF. Here the CDR3 DNA reads TGTGCCAGCAGGCACCCCGGGACAGGGGGCACAGATACGCAGTATTTT.